These 4 T cell receptor beta chains were all obtained from the same sample, sequenced in a study of cytomegalovirus exposure and HLA in healthy donors. In the PCR, 60 Vbeta and 13 Jbeta primers were used. Only in-frame clones appear in the TCRdb table, and some are missing; sequencing was by immunoSEQ multiplex PCR. The repertoire has some 100,000 clones, more than 65% of them found once; the top ten carry 1.2%. Material: PBMCs. These receptors all stem from a young woman in good health and CMV-seronegative.

The chain couples TRBV10-3 to TRBJ1-5, with D perhaps TRBD1 (5 bases). The CDR3 spans 16 residues. Germline-derived CDR1 and CDR2 are ENHRY and SYGVKD. The ends were cut back, 3 bases at V and 4 bases at J, with 16 bases in the middle. The DNA of the CDR3 is TGTGCCATCAGTGAAAGGTCAGGGAAGAAGAATCAGCCCCAGCATTTT. It yields the protein CAISERSGKKNQPQHF.

This clone showed up just once. The chain links TRBV14 to TRBJ2-7; TRBD1 matches at 9 bases. The germline V gene encodes CDR1 SGHDN and CDR2 FVKESK. There are 15 residues in the CDR3. V gave up 4 bases and J gave up 0 bases; unmatched junction bases: 4. Here the CDR3 DNA reads TGTGCCAGCAGCCGGGGACAGGGTGGCTCCTACGAGCAGTACTTC. Amino acid sequence: CASSRGQGGSYEQYF.

Here the CDR3 reads CASSLRVGQPRKETQYF. In DNA, the CDR3 is TGTGCCAGCAGCTTGCGCGTGGGACAGCCAAGAAAAGAGACCCAGTACTTC. V and J are TRBV7-2 and TRBJ2-5; 7 bases fit TRBD1. The junction had 13 bases not matched to a gene; V was cut back by 3 bases and J by 3 bases. From germline, CDR1 is SGHTA and CDR2 FQGNSA. CDR3 size: 17 residues.

The chain carries TRBV5-1 and TRBJ2-7, with D possibly matching TRBD2 (6 bases). CDR1 is SGHRS, CDR2 YFSETQ, per germline. The CDR3 length is 14 residues. V shed 1 base and J shed 3 bases, with 11 bases lying between them. In DNA, the CDR3 is TGCGCCAGCAGCTTGCACCGGGAGCGCTACGAGCAGTACTTC. This codes for CASSLHRERYEQYF.